A single sample gave rise to the 8 T cell receptor beta chains below, sequenced in a study of tumor-infiltrating lymphocytes in localized non-small cell lung cancer. TCRdb's table, derived via immunoSEQ multiplex PCR, lists solely in-frame clones and lacks some. The sample contains 2,500 to 3,500 clones, roughly 50% of which appear only once. What was sequenced was uninvolved lung tissue not adjacent to the tumor. The receptors derive from a human donor with non-small cell lung cancer.

The sample holds a few counts of this clone. The CDR3 sequence is CASSWGQGGTGELFF. The CDR3 DNA reads as TGTGCCAGCAGCTGGGGACAGGGTGGTACCGGGGAGCTGTTTTTT. V usage is TRBV5-6 and J usage is TRBJ2-2; 9 positions agree with TRBD1. V lost 3 bases, J lost 5 bases, and 5 bases stayed unmatched. From germline, CDR1 is SGHDT and CDR2 YYEEEE. This CDR3 is built from 15 residues.

This clone was counted a few times. Compared with germline, one end of the junction differs, possibly owing to a read error. J is TRBJ2-1 and V is TRBV7-7; perhaps TRBD2 as D (5 bases). The CDR3 consists of 13 residues. Germline CDR1 reads SSHAT; CDR2 reads FNYEAQ (reference sequence). DNA for the CDR3: TGTGCTAGCAGCTTATCGGGGATTAATGAGCAGTTCTTC. This gives the protein CASSLSGINEQFF.

The V gene is TRBV29-1, the J gene TRBJ2-3, with D tentatively TRBD1 (6 bases). The CDR3 covers 15 residues. V lost 6 bases and J 5 bases, leaving 21 bases between the germline ends. Germline assignment: CDR1 SQVTM and CDR2 ANQGSEA. The CDR3 DNA reads TGCAGCGTCCGAATGGACTTATCACAGGGAGATACGCAGTATTTT. This codes for CSVRMDLSQGDTQYF.

The V gene is TRBV5-1, the J gene TRBJ2-5; D is unclear. V lost 5 bases and J lost 1, with 12 bases in between. The CDR3 has 14 residues. Germline values: CDR1 SGHRS, CDR2 YFSETQ. The CDR3 DNA sequence: TGCGCCAGCAGACCCGGTGGGTTCCAAGAGACCCAGTACTTC. Translating gives CASRPGGFQETQYF.

The sample holds one count of this clone. The genes are TRBV4-3 and TRBJ1-4, with D perhaps TRBD1 (5 bases). Trimming removed 4 bases from V and 4 bases from J, with 7 bases in between. Looked up from germline, CDR1 is LGHNA and CDR2 is YSLEER. This CDR3 is built from 13 residues. CDR3 nucleotides: TGCGCCAGCAGCCGGGACCGTAATGAAAAACTGTTTTTT. As protein: CASSRDRNEKLFF.

The chain couples TRBV28 to TRBJ2-1; D not certain. CDR3 length: 12 residues. Per germline, CDR1 MDHEN and CDR2 SYDVKM. V lost 3 bases, J lost 6 bases, and 6 bases lay in between. The CDR3 DNA follows: TGTGCCAGCAGTTTCATGGGCAATGAGCAGTTCTTC. Protein sequence: CASSFMGNEQFF. The whole variable domain, remainder taken from reference TRBV28 and TRBJ2-1, is DVKVTQSSRYLVKRTGEKVFLECVQDMDHENMFWYRQDPGLGLRLIYFSYDVKMKEKGDIPEGYSVSREKKERFSLILESASTNQTSMYLCASSFMGNEQFFGPGTRLTVL.

The genes are TRBV19 and TRBJ2-6; perhaps D is TRBD1 or TRBD2 (5 bases each). The V gene lost 6 bases and the J gene lost 0 bases, with 18 bases spanning the gap. Germline V gene data show CDR1 as LNHDA and CDR2 as SQIVND (reference sequence). The CDR3 is 18 residues long. The CDR3 nucleotides are TGTGCCAGTAGGATTGGGGGTGGGGTTAACTCTGGGGCCAACGTCCTGACTTTC. It encodes CASRIGGGVNSGANVLTF.

This rearrangement joins TRBV19 to TRBJ2-6, with no clear D. This CDR3 region has 17 residues. Trimming took off 4 bases at V and 0 bases at J, with 13 bases between the two ends. The germline gives CDR1 LNHDA, CDR2 SQIVND (reference sequence). CDR3 nucleotides: TGTGCCAGTAGTAGCTTACGGACGAGCTCTGGGGCCAACGTCCTGACTTTC. Residues: CASSSLRTSSGANVLTF.